This TCR beta chain originates from a study of shared clonotypes between healthy human individuals. In its sample, this clone was seen a few times. Deletions cut 3 bases from V and 8 bases from J, with 10 bases between. Germline CDR1 PRHDT, CDR2 FYEKMQ (reference sequence). The CDR3 is 12 residues long. It was about 210 ng DNA, about 30,000 T cell genomes, that sorted-subset replicate PCRs used. The repertoire was sequenced with immunoSEQ multiplex PCR; TCRdb's copy has only in-frame clones and lacks some. Found here are around 1 million clones, over 60% of them singletons; the top ten hold 1.5%. The TCR comes from a man aged 18 to 30 in good health. The sequenced sample was memory CD4+ T cells sorted from blood. Subset given: CD45RA-negative fraction. This sequence joins TRBV13 and TRBJ1-2; no reliable D call. CDR3 sequence: CASSFGSRGYTF. CDR3 sequence (DNA): TGTGCCAGCAGCTTCGGGTCTCGGGGCTACACCTTC.